The T cell receptor beta chain under discussion was sequenced for a study of blood T cell repertoires in COVID-19. Study in general: COVID-19 samples, acute and convalescent, were from the United States, Italy and Spain. PBMCs, B-cell-depleted T cells, or T cells were the source of the cDNA or gDNA that made up the material.

Unmatched junction bases numbered 18, after V lost 2 bases and J lost 9 bases. Germline V CDR1 and CDR2: PRHDT, FYEKMQ (reference sequence). CDR3 length: 19 amino acids. This clone has a single count. In the source study's methods: By means of reference gene primer amplification, nucleated cell counts were estimated. Some clones are missing from TCRdb's copy, which holds only in-frame ones; the method was immunoSEQ multiplex PCR. The V and J calls and the clone size are those of that table, but D and trimming were determined from the DNA. The repertoire includes roughly 54,000 clones, about 82% of them detected once, and approximately 2% sits in the top ten.

The origin of this receptor is a woman aged 60-75 years with acute or convalescent COVID-19. Sequencing was performed on peripheral blood. The chain combines TRBV13 with TRBJ2-1; 11 positions agree with TRBD1. The CDR3 DNA follows: TGTGCCAGCAGCTTACTGTCGGGACGCCGGGACAGGGGGTATAGTGAGCAGTTCTTC. Translating gives CASSLLSGRRDRGYSEQFF.